The 26 T cell receptor beta chains below all came from one sample that was sequenced in a study of early stage breast cancer tumors. Profiled with immunoSEQ multiplex PCR; TCRdb holds only in-frame clones, not every one. This table has some 5,000 clones, 70% appearing once. What was sequenced was normal breast tissue next to the tumor. Every receptor here comes from a person aged 55 to 70 with breast cancer.

The V gene is TRBV28, the J gene TRBJ2-4; D is possibly TRBD1 or TRBD2 (6 bases each). This CDR3 has 15 amino acids. V lost 5 bases and J lost 1, with 12 bases in between. Germline CDR1 is MDHEN and CDR2 is SYDVKM. The CDR3 DNA reads as TGTGCCAGCAGTCTGGGGGGCCCGGCCAAAAACATTCAGTACTTC. Translating it yields CASSLGGPAKNIQYF. The whole variable domain, remainder taken from reference TRBV28 and TRBJ2-4, is DVKVTQSSRYLVKRTGEKVFLECVQDMDHENMFWYRQDPGLGLRLIYFSYDVKMKEKGDIPEGYSVSREKKERFSLILESASTNQTSMYLCASSLGGPAKNIQYFGAGTRLSVL.

The table lists this clone with a few counts. This chain uses TRBV11-2 with TRBJ2-7, with D possibly TRBD2 on 5 matching bases. Germline loops: CDR1 SGHAT, CDR2 FQNNGV. The CDR3 sequence is 15 residues long. V lost 3 bases, J lost 0 bases, and 12 bases lay in between. In nucleotides, the CDR3 is TGTGCCAGCAGCTTCGACGGGATTAACTCCTACGAGCAGTACTTC. This translates into CASSFDGINSYEQYF.

The chain uses TRBV5-1 and TRBJ1-3, with 7 bases identical to TRBD1. Germline assignment: CDR1 SGHRS and CDR2 YFSETQ. With V trimmed by 0 bases and J by 2 bases, 5 bases remained unmatched. The CDR3 runs to 16 residues. CDR3 DNA sequence: TGCGCCAGCAGCTTGGCTGACAGGGCCCCTGGAAACACCATATATTTT. This sequence encodes CASSLADRAPGNTIYF.

CDR3: CASSPGGVELNQPQHF. CDR3 nucleotides: TGTGCCAGCAGCCCAGGGGGGGTAGAACTCAATCAGCCCCAGCATTTT. V usage is TRBV28 and J usage is TRBJ1-5; 7 bases agree with TRBD1. Germline CDR1 reads MDHEN; CDR2 reads SYDVKM. V was clipped by 6 bases and J by 3 bases; unmatched bases: 11. CDR3 length equals 16 residues.

The genes are TRBV4-3 and TRBJ2-4, with TRBD2 as a possible D gene (6 bases). This CDR3 region has 20 residues. Germline assignment: CDR1 LGHNA and CDR2 YSLEER. Deletions cut 2 bases from V and 0 bases from J, with 23 bases between. CDR3 nucleotides: TGCGCCAGCAGCCAAAGACTAGTTTCCGGGCTTACCCTAGCCAAAAACATTCAGTACTTC. This codes for CASSQRLVSGLTLAKNIQYF.

The chain links TRBV28 to TRBJ2-7, with 12 bases identical to TRBD2. This CDR3 spans 19 amino acids. The germline CDR1 and CDR2 sequences are MDHEN and SYDVKM. J was trimmed by 3 bases and V by 6 bases; bases with no gene match: 18. CDR3 sequence: CASSEIGLAGRSRLYEQYF. The CDR3 DNA is TGTGCCAGCAGCGAAATAGGACTAGCGGGAAGGTCCCGACTCTACGAGCAGTACTTC. The full variable domain, completed using reference TRBV28 and TRBJ2-7, is DVKVTQSSRYLVKRTGEKVFLECVQDMDHENMFWYRQDPGLGLRLIYFSYDVKMKEKGDIPEGYSVSREKKERFSLILESASTNQTSMYLCASSEIGLAGRSRLYEQYFGPGTRLTVT.

The chain combines TRBV10-1 with TRBJ1-5; D is ambiguous. The CDR3 extends over 15 amino acids. Germline assignment: CDR1 WNHNN and CDR2 SYGVQD (reference sequence). Trimming shortened V by 6 bases and J by 0 bases, and 12 bases separated the two germline ends. DNA for the CDR3: TGCGCCAGCAGGGCTTTCTCTTATAGCAATCAGCCCCAGCATTTT. It yields the protein CASRAFSYSNQPQHF.

The V and J genes are TRBV11-3 and TRBJ2-3, with 9 nucleotides matching TRBD2. Losses at the gene ends were 5 bases for V and 6 bases for J; bases not matched to a gene: 12. This CDR3 has 16 amino acids. The germline V gene has CDR1 SGHNT and CDR2 YENEEA. The CDR3 DNA reads TGTGCCAGCAGCACAAGGATATCTAGCGGGAAGGATACGCAGTATTTT. As protein: CASSTRISSGKDTQYF.

The chain joins TRBV5-6 to TRBJ2-7, with D possibly being TRBD2 (5 bases). This CDR3 contains 14 residues. V shed 6 bases and J shed 0 bases, with 13 bases lying between them. Germline V gene sequence: CDR1 SGHDT, CDR2 YYEEEE. CDR3 DNA sequence: TGTGCCAGCAACCTAAGGAGGAGCTCCTACGAGCAGTACTTC. This encodes CASNLRRSSYEQYF.

The chain has TRBV25-1 and TRBJ1-4; TRBD1 agrees at 7 bases. Looked up from germline, CDR1 is MGHDK and CDR2 is SYGVNS. This CDR3 comprises 14 residues. J lost 7 bases, V lost 8 bases, and 10 bases had no gene match. The DNA of the CDR3 is TGTGCCAGCTCACGACAGGGCCGTGGTGAAAAACTGTTTTTT. Protein: CASSRQGRGEKLFF.

A few counts support this clone. The chain couples TRBV29-1 to TRBJ2-2, with TRBD2 matching over 7 bases. V shed 8 bases, J shed 3 bases, and the junction held 9 bases outside the gene matches. Per the germline V gene, CDR1 is SQVTM and CDR2 is ANQGSEA. This CDR3 spans 14 amino acids. CDR3 sequence reads: CSSAGDVDTGELFF. The CDR3 nucleotides read TGCAGCTCCGCGGGGGATGTGGACACCGGGGAGCTGTTTTTT.

The rearrangement links TRBV5-1 to TRBJ2-2; D may be TRBD1 (6 bases). The germline CDR1 and CDR2 sequences are SGHRS and YFSETQ. V was trimmed by 1 base and J by 11 bases, leaving 9 bases between them. The CDR3 spans 12 residues. The CDR3 region has the DNA TGCGCCAGCAGCTTGCAGGGGCAAGAGCTGTTTTTT. Amino acid sequence: CASSLQGQELFF.

This clone has just a few counts. The V gene is TRBV27, the J gene TRBJ2-7; TRBD2 agrees at 10 bases. Per the germline V gene, CDR1 is MNHEY and CDR2 is SMNVEV (reference sequence). The V and J ends lost 5 bases and 4 bases, in that order; junction bases with no gene match: 5. This CDR3 has 14 amino acids. The CDR3 loop reads CASSPGTSVYEQYF. CDR3 in DNA: TGTGCCAGCAGTCCTGGGACTAGCGTGTACGAGCAGTACTTC.

V gene TRBV4-2 combines with J gene TRBJ2-1; no firm D call. V was pared by 3 bases and J by 5 bases, with 2 bases between. From germline, CDR1 is LGHNA and CDR2 YNFKEQ. The CDR3 loop spans 11 amino acids. The CDR3 DNA is TGTGCCAGCAGCCAGCACAATGAGCAGTTCTTC. This translates into CASSQHNEQFF.

For this clone: The junction departs from germline at one end; a sequencing error may be responsible. CDR3 residues: CASSLAGTTRSKYNEQFF. In DNA form, the CDR3 reads TGTGCCAGCAGCCTAGCGGGAACGACTAGGAGCAAATACAATGAGCAGTTCTTC. This sequence joins TRBV7-2 and TRBJ2-1; TRBD2 matches 9 bases. CDR3 length equals 18 residues. Germline lookup yields CDR1 SGHTA and CDR2 FQGNSA. Full variable domain (outside the CDR3, taken from reference TRBV7-2 and TRBJ2-1): GAGVSQSPSNKVTEKGKDVELRCDPISGHTALYWYRQSLGQGLEFLIYFQGNSAPDKSGLPSDRFSAERTGGSVSTLTIQRTQQEDSAVYLCASSLAGTTRSKYNEQFFGPGTRLTVL.

The chain couples TRBV19 to TRBJ1-4; D remains unclear. Per germline, CDR1 LNHDA and CDR2 SQIVND (reference sequence). Trimming cost V 8 bases and J 5 bases, with 18 bases left between them. This CDR3 is 15 amino acids long. The DNA of the CDR3 is TGTGCCAGTTCCACCTTGGGAGGAGTAAATGAAAAACTGTTTTTT. Protein sequence: CASSTLGGVNEKLFF.

The chain couples TRBV27 to TRBJ1-5; TRBD1 aligns across 7 bases. V shed 5 bases, J shed 0 bases, and the junction held 13 bases outside the gene matches. The germline V gene has CDR1 MNHEY and CDR2 SMNVEV (reference sequence). The CDR3 covers 18 residues. CDR3: CASSPRQGLGYSNQPQHF. The CDR3 nucleotides are TGTGCCAGCAGTCCGCGACAGGGTCTGGGTTATAGCAATCAGCCCCAGCATTTT.

This clone was seen once. The chain combines TRBV30 with TRBJ2-4; 8 positions match TRBD1. Per the germline V gene, CDR1 is GTSNPN and CDR2 is SVGIG (reference sequence). This CDR3 is built from 12 residues. The V and J ends lost 7 bases and 6 bases, in that order; junction bases with no gene match: 5. The CDR3 coding sequence is TGTGCCTACGACAGGGGAGCAAACATTCAGTACTTC. It translates to CAYDRGANIQYF.

The gene calls are TRBV6-5 and TRBJ2-2; 7 bases align to TRBD1. The CDR3 extends over 14 amino acids. Germline V gene lookup returns CDR1 MNHEY and CDR2 SVGAGI. J was trimmed by 4 bases and V by 6 bases; bases with no gene match: 5. The chain's CDR3 is CASRRTGGTGELFF. The CDR3 region has the DNA TGTGCCAGCAGGCGGACAGGCGGCACCGGGGAGCTGTTTTTT.

This chain connects TRBV30 to TRBJ1-3; D uncertain. Germline V lookup: CDR1 GTSNPN, CDR2 SVGIG (reference sequence). There are 11 residues in the CDR3. The ends were cut back, 3 bases at V and 12 bases at J, with 12 bases in the middle. The CDR3 region has the DNA TGTGCCTGGAGCCCCCTTGGTGGCATATATTTT. This encodes CAWSPLGGIYF.

The chain has TRBV6-6 and TRBJ2-7; 9 nucleotides match TRBD2. V shed 0 bases and J 4 bases; nucleotides not matched to a gene: 1. Germline CDR1 reads MNHNY; CDR2 reads SVGAGI (reference sequence). The CDR3 is made up of 14 amino acids. In DNA, the CDR3 is TGTGCCAGCAGTTACTCGACTAGCGGATACGAGCAGTACTTC. Translating gives CASSYSTSGYEQYF.

The genes are TRBV19 and TRBJ1-5, with a possible D match to TRBD1 (5 bases). The V gene lost 1 base and the J gene lost 4 bases, with 11 bases spanning the gap. This CDR3 has 15 residues. Germline V CDR1 and CDR2: LNHDA, SQIVND (reference sequence). The CDR3 reads CASSIGQGLNQPQHF. The CDR3 DNA is TGTGCCAGTAGTATAGGGCAGGGCTTAAATCAGCCCCAGCATTTT.

This clone turned up a few times. The chain recombines TRBV7-9 with TRBJ1-4, with no clear D. V lost 4 bases and J lost 8, with 14 bases in between. The CDR3 is 14 residues long. Germline CDR1 SEHNR, CDR2 FQNEAQ (reference sequence). In DNA, the CDR3 is TGTGCCAGCAGCTGGGAGCAGGTTCCAGAAAAACTGTTTTTT. Amino acids: CASSWEQVPEKLFF.

This clone was seen more than once but under ten times. This rearrangement joins TRBV14 to TRBJ2-3; TRBD2 matches at 7 bases. After removal of 3 bases from V and 2 bases from J, the junction contained 5 bases not matched to a gene. The germline V gene has CDR1 SGHDN and CDR2 FVKESK. CDR3 length: 15 residues. The CDR3, as DNA: TGTGCCAGCAGCCAGTGGCTAGCGGTCACAGATACGCAGTATTTT. The encoded protein is CASSQWLAVTDTQYF.

The chain is built from TRBV27 and TRBJ1-2, with a tentative D call TRBD1 (6 bases). CDR1 is MNHEY, CDR2 SMNVEV, per germline (reference sequence). This CDR3 is 15 amino acids long. Between the trimmed V and J ends, which lost 2 bases and 4 bases, there was a span of 14 bases. CDR3 loop: CASSLGGGSGYGYTF. CDR3 nucleotide sequence: TGTGCCAGCAGTTTAGGGGGGGGCTCGGGCTATGGCTACACCTTC.

This chain uses TRBV27 with TRBJ2-1; a weak D match, TRBD2 (6 bases). The CDR3 consists of 14 residues. The V and J ends lost 10 bases and 3 bases respectively, with 16 bases between them. Per the germline V gene, CDR1 is MNHEY and CDR2 is SMNVEV (reference sequence). The CDR3 nucleotides are TGTGCCACCGCATCGTGGGGACTCTACAATGAGCAGTTCTTC. Its protein is CATASWGLYNEQFF.